This T cell receptor beta chain was sequenced for a study of T cells in Graves' hyperthyroidism and ophthalmopathy. Broader study findings: Clonotypes that were expanded in thyroid above 0.001 mostly appeared in blood too.

Ten or more counts support this clonotype. Its target is not known. The CDR3 loop spans 15 amino acids. Germline lookup yields CDR1 MNHNS and CDR2 SASEGT. Germline trimming cut 4 bases from V and 3 bases from J; bases unmatched to any gene: 3. Authors of the study amplified TCR beta CDR3 regions from RNA transcripts. HTBI primers were the set used in a first-round RT-PCR of the TCR CDR3. Each CDR3 protein is one row after TCRdb ran MiXCR on the multiplex PCR reads. The sample shows 300,000 to 350,000 distinct CDR3 sequences, roughly 15% of them seen only once. Diagnosis of hyperthyroidism was new in patients aged 18 to 65, and its duration was under 2 months. Uncontrolled infection, other autoimmune disease, pregnancy or lactation disqualified patients from enrolment.

The chain recombines TRBV6-1 with TRBJ2-4; 10 bases map to TRBD1. The sample consisted of blood. This sequence was found in a man in his thirties or forties with Graves' hyperthyroidism. The CDR3 nucleotides read TGTGCCAGCAGTGCCGGGACAGGGGACAAAAACATTCAGTACTTC. This translates into CASSAGTGDKNIQYF.